This T cell receptor (beta chain) was sequenced during a study of blood T cell repertoires in COVID-19. Turning to the study itself: Sample material is recorded as cDNA or gDNA derived from T cells, B-cell-depleted T cells, or PBMCs.

As processed by the authors: For nucleated cells, counts were estimated from reference gene primer amplification. Clones were read by immunoSEQ multiplex PCR, and TCRdb kept only the in-frame ones, dropping some. That table gives V, J and clone size, and the DNA gave D and trimming. The table shows some 230,000 clones, with around 86% occurring only once. As regards this clone: Distinct nucleotide sequences in the sample also encode this CDR3.

The germline CDR1 and CDR2 sequences are KGHSH and LQKENI. CDR3 length equals 15 residues. The V end was cut by 3 bases, the J end by 0 bases, with 6 bases between. The V call is TRBV18, the J call TRBJ2-6; D call uncertain. The TCR was taken from an elderly woman with COVID-19, enrolled during active disease. Sequences were obtained from peripheral blood. The CDR3: CASSPGLSGANVLTF. The CDR3 DNA follows: TGTGCCAGCTCACCTGGCCTCTCTGGGGCCAACGTCCTGACTTTC.